The entry below describes one T cell receptor beta chain. Its specificity is not known. The record originates from a study of OX40 agonist ivuxolimab in advanced cancers. Study overall: Patients received the agonistic anti-OX40 (CD134) antibody ivuxolimab. There were three patients with partial responses, one having hepatocellular carcinoma and two cutaneous melanoma. Enrolled patients in dose escalation had cancers that were hepatocellular carcinoma, melanoma, renal cell or head and neck cancer. Study conclusions and caveats: At doses 0.1 to 3.0 mg/kg, CD4+ and CD8+ clones expanded.

TCRdb's table, derived via immunoSEQ multiplex PCR, lists solely in-frame clones and lacks some. The data contain 55,000 to 80,000 clones, 81% of them singletons. The CDR3 is made up of 10 amino acids. The sample was CD4+ or CD8+ T cells sorted from blood, taken in a trial of the OX40 agonist ivuxolimab. This chain uses TRBV21-1 with TRBJ1-1; the table's D call, TRBD1, was not checked against the DNA. TRBV21-1 is a pseudogene. This TCR derives from an adult with an advanced solid tumor such as melanoma, head and neck, liver or kidney cancer. The CDR3: CARWDSGAFF. The CDR3 bases are TGTGCCAGATGGGACAGCGGAGCTTTCTTT.